The T cell receptor (beta chain) under discussion was sequenced for a study of blood T cell repertoires in COVID-19. Overall study context: COVID-19 samples, acute and convalescent, were from the United States, Italy and Spain.

About this clone: The germline gene is not matched at one end of the junction; a read error may be the cause.

This CDR3 spans 17 amino acids. Germline CDR1 SSHAT, CDR2 FNYEAQ (reference sequence). The Seattle site enrolled patients during active infection and followed them longitudinally. In the authors' workflow: Estimated nucleated cell counts came from reference gene primer amplification. Profiling relied on immunoSEQ multiplex PCR, and the TCRdb table lists in-frame clones only, not all of them. That table supplies the V and J calls and clone size; D and trimming were determined from the DNA. The sample includes roughly 240,000 clones, more than 75% of them seen just once. The sample was peripheral blood. V gene TRBV7-7 combines with J gene TRBJ2-5; TRBD2 matches at 9 bases. This sequence originates from a woman aged 80 or over with COVID-19, enrolled during active disease. For the CDR3, the DNA is TGTGCTAGCAGCCCCACTCTGGCTAGCGGGGTGGGGGAGACCCAGTACTTC. Amino acids: CASSPTLASGVGETQYF.